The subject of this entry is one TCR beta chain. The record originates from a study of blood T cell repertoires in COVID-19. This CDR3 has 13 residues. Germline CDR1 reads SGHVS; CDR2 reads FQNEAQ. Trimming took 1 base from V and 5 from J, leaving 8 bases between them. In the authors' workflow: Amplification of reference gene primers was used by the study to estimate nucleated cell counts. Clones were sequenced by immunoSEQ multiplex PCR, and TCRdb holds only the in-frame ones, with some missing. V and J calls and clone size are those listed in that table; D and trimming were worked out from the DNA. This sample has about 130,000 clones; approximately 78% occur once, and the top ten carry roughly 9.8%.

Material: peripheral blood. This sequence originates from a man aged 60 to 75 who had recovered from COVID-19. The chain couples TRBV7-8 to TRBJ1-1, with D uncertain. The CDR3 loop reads CASSLGGRTEAFF. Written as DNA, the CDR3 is TGTGCCAGCAGCTTAGGAGGAAGAACTGAAGCTTTCTTT. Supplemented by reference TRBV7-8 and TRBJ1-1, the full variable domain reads GAGVSQSPRYKVAKRGQDVALRCDPISGHVSLFWYQQALGQGPEFLTYFQNEAQLDKSGLPSDRFFAERPEGSVSTLKIQRTQQEDSAVYLCASSLGGRTEAFFGQGTRLTVV.